This T cell receptor beta chain was sequenced in a study of glioma-infiltrating T cells. TCR alpha and beta CDR3 regions were amplified from RNA using iRepertoire nested multiplex PCR. TCRdb re-called the multiplex PCR reads with MiXCR, one entry per CDR3 protein. The sample has 160,000 or so distinct CDR3 sequences; around 45% are singletons. Points on this clonotype: The antigen is unknown. Because the CDR3's place on the DNA is in doubt, the DNA is left out and the CDR3 is given as listed by TCRdb.

Whole-study results and caveats: Only very few CDR3 sequences appeared in both tissue and blood. Tissue-blood divergence was below expectation in non-neoplastic patients, above in gliomas.

The CDR3 numbers 23 amino acids, ends counted. Per germline, CDR1 DFQATT and CDR2 SNEGSKA (reference sequence). Material for sequencing was glioma tissue, nonneoplastic brain tissue, or PBMCs (not recorded which). The V call is TRBV20-1, the J call TRBJ2-1; the table gives TRBD2 as D, unverified against the DNA. This TCR was sampled from a human donor with low-grade glioma or glioblastoma, undergoing nonglioma brain surgery, or in good health (not recorded which). CDR3 region: CSARDVGLGTSGTPQRSYNEKFF.